This T cell receptor (beta chain) was recorded in a study of shared T cell receptors in the human thymus. Clones were sequenced by immunoSEQ multiplex PCR, and TCRdb holds only the in-frame ones, with some missing. The sample has hundreds of thousands of clones; around nine tenths are singletons. Germline CDR1 and CDR2: MGHDK and SYGVNS. The ends were cut back, 2 bases at V and 5 bases at J, with 15 bases in the middle. CDR3 length equals 15 residues. These data were also reused for a study on human thymus T cells. That publication notes: Donor material was obtained from healthy Finnish infants undergoing corrective surgery for congenital heart defects.

The chain uses TRBV25-1 and TRBJ1-2, with D possibly matching TRBD1 (5 bases). This sequence was found in a boy less than two years old with a congenital heart defect. Source material: thymocytes. The CDR3 coding sequence is TGTGCCAGCAGTGAAGGTCAGGGTGATTGGTATGGCTACACCTTC. Protein: CASSEGQGDWYGYTF.